Below are 23 T cell receptor beta chains sequenced from a single sample in a study of cytomegalovirus exposure and HLA in healthy donors. The table came from immunoSEQ multiplex PCR; TCRdb's copy has only in-frame clones and leaves some out. The data hold approximately 150,000 clones, with roughly 80% observed a single time. The material sequenced was PBMCs. These receptors were collected from a man aged 25-45 years in good health and CMV-seropositive.

V usage is TRBV5-6 and J usage is TRBJ2-4; D is possibly TRBD1 (6 bases). Germline V lookup: CDR1 SGHDT, CDR2 YYEEEE. The CDR3 runs 16 residues. The ends were cut back, 8 bases at V and 2 bases at J, with 20 bases in the middle. CDR3 nucleotide sequence: TGTGCCAGTACCCAATTGTCAGGGACAACCAAAAACATTCAGTACTTC. As protein: CASTQLSGTTKNIQYF.

V usage is TRBV6-5 and J usage is TRBJ2-1, with 13 nucleotides matching TRBD2. There are 16 residues in the CDR3. Germline V gives CDR1 MNHEY, CDR2 SVGAGI. Trimming took 0 bases from V and 5 from J; bases not matched to a gene: 1. The CDR3 reads CASSYSTSGGNNEQFF. CDR3 bases: TGTGCCAGCAGTTACTCGACTAGCGGGGGGAACAATGAGCAGTTCTTC.

The chain recombines TRBV4-3 with TRBJ1-3; TRBD1 is a possible D gene (6 bases). The CDR3 sequence is 15 residues long. The V gene's germline CDR1 is LGHNA and CDR2 YSLEER. Deletions cut 0 bases from V and 4 bases from J, with 10 bases between. The CDR3 here is CASSQDRGPGNTIYF. The CDR3 nucleotides are TGCGCCAGCAGCCAAGACAGGGGTCCAGGAAACACCATATATTTT.

This chain connects TRBV16 to TRBJ1-1; a weak D match, TRBD1 (5 bases). CDR1 and CDR2 (germline): KGHSY, FQNENV. CDR3 size: 14 residues. V gave up 6 bases and J gave up 3 bases, with 14 bases separating them. The DNA for the CDR3 is TGTGCCAGCAGTCCCCAGGGCGTGGACACTGAAGCTTTCTTT. Residues: CASSPQGVDTEAFF.

This rearrangement joins TRBV7-6 to TRBJ2-3; D gene unclear. V lost 1 base and J lost 5, with 10 bases in between. The CDR3 is made up of 14 amino acids. Germline V CDR1 and CDR2: SGHVS, FNYEAQ. The CDR3 nucleotides are TGTGCCAGCAGCTTAGGCCGGGTAGGAGATACGCAGTATTTT. This codes for CASSLGRVGDTQYF.

This clone was seen more than once but under ten times. This chain joins TRBV15 and TRBJ2-7; D is perhaps TRBD2 (6 bases). Trimming removed 0 bases from V and 7 bases from J, with 19 bases in between. CDR1 and CDR2 (germline): LNHNV, YYDKDF (reference sequence). The CDR3 has 16 amino acids. CDR3 coding DNA: TGTGCCACCAGCAGAGATTACCCCCCCCAGGCGGGGGAGCAGTACTTC. Residues: CATSRDYPPQAGEQYF.

The V and J genes are TRBV5-1 and TRBJ1-2, with no clear D. The germline CDR1 and CDR2 sequences are SGHRS and YFSETQ. V was trimmed by 1 base and J by 3 bases, leaving 10 bases between them. CDR3 size: 14 residues. The CDR3 loop is CASSLKAGDYGYTF. The CDR3 nucleotides read TGCGCCAGCAGCTTGAAGGCAGGCGACTATGGCTACACCTTC.

The J gene is TRBJ2-3, the V gene TRBV7-2; no clear D gene. V dropped 5 bases and J dropped 4 bases, with 13 bases sitting between them. The CDR3 covers 14 residues. The V gene's germline CDR1 is SGHTA and CDR2 FQGNSA. The CDR3 DNA reads TGTGCCAGCAGCCTCCGATGGAGTTCAGATACGCAGTATTTT. Protein: CASSLRWSSDTQYF.

J is TRBJ2-4 and V is TRBV29-1; 8 bases are a match to TRBD2. Germline CDR1 SQVTM, CDR2 ANQGSEA. Unmatched junction bases numbered 9, after V lost 4 bases and J lost 7 bases. The CDR3 length is 14 residues. CDR3 DNA sequence: TGCAGCGTTGTTCGTGGGGGCGGGGGGAACATTCAGTACTTC. Amino acid sequence: CSVVRGGGGNIQYF.

The chain has TRBV30 and TRBJ2-7; tentative D call: TRBD1 (5 bases). This CDR3 spans 12 amino acids. Trimming removed 1 base at V and 4 bases at J, with 8 bases between. Germline CDR1 and CDR2: GTSNPN and SVGIG (reference sequence). CDR3 in amino acids: CAWSGQLYEQYF. DNA of the CDR3: TGTGCCTGGAGTGGACAGTTATACGAGCAGTACTTC.

This chain links TRBV18 with TRBJ1-1, with 9 bases matching TRBD1. Trimming at V came to 4 bases and at J to 10 bases, leaving 16 bases not matched to a gene. Germline CDR1 is KGHSH and CDR2 is LQKENI. The CDR3 consists of 16 residues. CDR3 coding DNA: TGTGCCAGCTCACTAAGCGGGACAGGGCTTAACCTGGGAGCTTTCTTT. As protein: CASSLSGTGLNLGAFF.

The rearrangement joins TRBV7-3 to TRBJ2-2; 7 bases fit TRBD2. There are 16 residues in the CDR3. Germline-derived CDR1 and CDR2 are SGHTA and FQGTGA. The V and J ends lost 1 base and 1 base, in that order; junction bases with no gene match: 3. The CDR3 sequence: CASSLMASGNTGELFF. The CDR3 nucleotides read TGTGCCAGCAGCTTAATGGCTAGCGGGAACACCGGGGAGCTGTTTTTT.

The chain recombines TRBV7-2 with TRBJ2-7; TRBD2 might be the D (6 bases). Germline assignment: CDR1 SGHTA and CDR2 FQGNSA. Deletions cut 0 bases from V and 7 bases from J, with 10 bases between. CDR3 length equals 13 residues. The CDR3 region is CASSLAIGGEQYF. The CDR3 bases are TGTGCCAGCAGCTTAGCTATTGGAGGGGAGCAGTACTTC.

The V and J genes are TRBV7-8 and TRBJ1-5, with 9 bases lining up with TRBD1. This CDR3 contains 17 residues. CDR1 is SGHVS and CDR2 is FQNEAQ in the germline V gene. V lost 4 bases and J lost 5; bases outside the gene matches: 12. CDR3 loop: CASSSARDRAWHQPQHF. In nucleotides, the CDR3 is TGTGCCAGCAGCTCCGCGAGGGACAGGGCGTGGCATCAGCCCCAGCATTTT.

The chain has TRBV4-1 and TRBJ1-5, with D unclear. V was pared by 0 bases and J by 8 bases, with 17 bases between. This CDR3 region has 16 residues. Germline V lookup: CDR1 MGHRA, CDR2 YSYEKL. The CDR3 loop is CASSQETGAPPEPQHF. Written as DNA, the CDR3 is TGCGCCAGCAGCCAAGAGACGGGAGCCCCCCCCGAGCCCCAGCATTTT.

There are a few counts of this clone. The chain couples TRBV19 to TRBJ2-7; D is possibly TRBD1 (6 bases). This CDR3 has 15 residues. V dropped 7 bases and J dropped 4 bases, with 20 bases sitting between them. CDR1 is LNHDA and CDR2 is SQIVND in the germline V gene (reference sequence). The CDR3 region is CASTPTSGRGYEQYF. CDR3 in DNA: TGTGCCAGTACCCCAACAAGTGGAAGGGGGTACGAGCAGTACTTC.

This sequence joins TRBV10-3 and TRBJ2-3; no clear D gene. Deletions cut 6 bases from V and 2 bases from J, with 12 bases between. This CDR3 comprises 14 residues. Germline V lookup: CDR1 ENHRY, CDR2 SYGVKD. Here the CDR3 DNA reads TGTGCCATCAGGCCGGAGTTTTCCACAGATACGCAGTATTTT. Its translation is CAIRPEFSTDTQYF.

This clone came up a few times. The chain uses TRBV7-6 and TRBJ2-3; 13 positions match TRBD2. The CDR3 contains 16 residues. V trimming: 1 base; J trimming: 4 bases; junction bases outside the gene matches: 2. Germline CDR1 SGHVS, CDR2 FNYEAQ. The CDR3 sequence is CASSLVGTSGADTQYF. The CDR3 region has the DNA TGTGCCAGCAGCTTAGTTGGGACTAGCGGGGCAGATACGCAGTATTTT.

J is TRBJ1-1 and V is TRBV7-9; TRBD1 might be the D (5 bases). V lost 3 bases and J 5 bases, leaving 13 bases between the germline ends. The CDR3 length is 14 residues. Germline loops: CDR1 SEHNR, CDR2 FQNEAQ (reference sequence). The CDR3 bases are TGTGCCAGCAGCTTGTCTGGGGCAGAGACTGAAGCTTTCTTT. Encoded protein: CASSLSGAETEAFF.

This sequence joins TRBV29-1 and TRBJ2-1; unclear D gene. Germline CDR1 reads SQVTM; CDR2 reads ANQGSEA. Between the trimmed V and J ends, which lost 5 bases and 5 bases, there was a span of 10 bases. The CDR3 has 12 amino acids. The CDR3 reads CSVSRVNNEQFF. The CDR3 DNA sequence: TGCAGCGTTAGCCGGGTTAACAATGAGCAGTTCTTC.

V and J are TRBV5-1 and TRBJ1-4; TRBD1 agrees at 9 bases. V shed 5 bases and J 8 bases; nucleotides not matched to a gene: 7. Germline loops: CDR1 SGHRS, CDR2 YFSETQ. The CDR3 length is 14 residues. CDR3 loop: CASSSGTGREKLFF. In nucleotides, the CDR3 is TGCGCCAGCAGTTCCGGGACAGGGCGAGAAAAACTGTTTTTT.

This chain connects TRBV5-1 to TRBJ2-1; 9 nucleotides line up with TRBD1. V dropped 10 bases and J dropped 0; count of bases not matched to a gene: 5. The CDR3 covers 14 residues. The germline gives CDR1 SGHRS, CDR2 YFSETQ. The CDR3 nucleotides read TGCGCCTGCGGGACAGGGAGCTCCTACAATGAGCAGTTCTTC. Its translation is CACGTGSSYNEQFF. Full variable domain (remainder filled in from reference TRBV5-1 and TRBJ2-1): KAGVTQTPRYLIKTRGQQVTLSCSPISGHRSVSWYQQTPGQGLQFLFEYFSETQRNKGNFPGRFSGRQFSNSRSEMNVSTLELGDSALYLCACGTGSSYNEQFFGPGTRLTVL.

This chain links TRBV6-5 with TRBJ1-4; 9 bases are shared with TRBD1. With 5 bases clipped from V and 7 bases from J, the junction kept 2 bases outside the gene matches. The CDR3 consists of 13 residues. Germline CDR1 is MNHEY and CDR2 is SVGAGI. CDR3 sequence (DNA): TGTGCCAGCAGTGCGGACAGGGGTGAAAAACTGTTTTTT. Translation: CASSADRGEKLFF.